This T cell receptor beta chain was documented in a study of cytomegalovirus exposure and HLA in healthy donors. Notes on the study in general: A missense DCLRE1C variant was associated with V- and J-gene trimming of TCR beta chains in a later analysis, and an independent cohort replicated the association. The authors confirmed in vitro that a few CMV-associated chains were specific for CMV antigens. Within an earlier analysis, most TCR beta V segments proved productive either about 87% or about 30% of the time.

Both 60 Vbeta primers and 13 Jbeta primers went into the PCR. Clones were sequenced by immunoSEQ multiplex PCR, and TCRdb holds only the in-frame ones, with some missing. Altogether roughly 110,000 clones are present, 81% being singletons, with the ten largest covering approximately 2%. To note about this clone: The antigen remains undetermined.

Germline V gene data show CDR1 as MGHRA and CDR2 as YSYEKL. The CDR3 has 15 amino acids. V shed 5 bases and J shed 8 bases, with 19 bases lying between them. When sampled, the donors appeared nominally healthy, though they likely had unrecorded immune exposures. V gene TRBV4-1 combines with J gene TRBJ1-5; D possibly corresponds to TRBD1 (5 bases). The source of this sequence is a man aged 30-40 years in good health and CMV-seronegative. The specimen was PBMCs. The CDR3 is CASSLRGRPQEPQHF. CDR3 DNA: TGCGCCAGCAGCTTAAGGGGCAGGCCCCAAGAGCCCCAGCATTTT.